This TCR beta chain comes out of a study of blood T cell repertoires in COVID-19. As for the study in general: Spain, Italy and the United States supplied samples that represented acute and convalescent COVID-19. PBMCs, B-cell-depleted T cells, or T cells were the source of the cDNA or gDNA that made up the material.

The authors' processing: Amplification with reference gene primers provided the estimates of nucleated cell counts. Assay: immunoSEQ multiplex PCR; the TCRdb copy retains only in-frame clones and omits some. For V, J and clone size, that table is used; D and trimming come from the DNA. In the table there are roughly 40,000 clones, 65% to 85% of which are singletons. Material for sequencing was peripheral blood. The TCR was taken from an elderly man with active or convalescent COVID-19.

The CDR3 reads CASSPFLDSRSTEAFF. The CDR3 coding sequence is TGTGCCAGCTCACCTTTTCTGGACAGTCGGTCCACTGAAGCTTTCTTT. This chain uses TRBV18 with TRBJ1-1; possible D gene TRBD1, 6 bases. The CDR3 runs to 16 residues. Looked up from germline, CDR1 is KGHSH and CDR2 is LQKENI. V lost 3 bases and J 4 bases, leaving 18 bases between the germline ends.